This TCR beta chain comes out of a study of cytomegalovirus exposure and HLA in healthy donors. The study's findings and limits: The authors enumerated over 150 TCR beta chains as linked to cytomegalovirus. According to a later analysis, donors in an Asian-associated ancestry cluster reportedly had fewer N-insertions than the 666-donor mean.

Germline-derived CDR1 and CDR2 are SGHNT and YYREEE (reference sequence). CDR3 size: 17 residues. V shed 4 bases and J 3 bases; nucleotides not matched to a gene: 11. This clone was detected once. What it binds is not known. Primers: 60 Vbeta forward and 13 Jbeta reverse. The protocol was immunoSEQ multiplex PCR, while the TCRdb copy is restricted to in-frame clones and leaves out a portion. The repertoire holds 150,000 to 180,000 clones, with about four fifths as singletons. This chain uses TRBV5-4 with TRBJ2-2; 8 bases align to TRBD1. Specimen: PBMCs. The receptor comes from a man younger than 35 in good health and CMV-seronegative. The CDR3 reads CASSGAGGSSYTGELFF. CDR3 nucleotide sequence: TGTGCCAGCAGCGGGGCAGGGGGCAGTAGTTACACCGGGGAGCTGTTTTTT.